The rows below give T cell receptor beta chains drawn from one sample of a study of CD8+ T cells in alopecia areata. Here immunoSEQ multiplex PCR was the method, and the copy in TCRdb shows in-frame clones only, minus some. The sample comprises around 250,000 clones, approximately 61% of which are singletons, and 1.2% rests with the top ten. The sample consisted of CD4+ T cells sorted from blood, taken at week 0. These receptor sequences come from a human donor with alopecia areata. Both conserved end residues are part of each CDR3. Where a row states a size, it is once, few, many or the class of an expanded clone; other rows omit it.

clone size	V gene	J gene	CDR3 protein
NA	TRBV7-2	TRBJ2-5	CASTPGRETQYF
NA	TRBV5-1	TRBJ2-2	CASSLHTGATGELFF
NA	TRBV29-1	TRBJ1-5	CSVGSWGQPQHF
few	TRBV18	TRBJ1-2	CASSPRQEINYGYTF
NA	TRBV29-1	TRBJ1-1	CSVVGAEAFF
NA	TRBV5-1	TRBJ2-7	CASRGTYEQYF
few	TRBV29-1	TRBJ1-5	CSVGSGDQPQHF
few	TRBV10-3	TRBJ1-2	CAISSGSYTF
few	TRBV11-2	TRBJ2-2	CASRSRLTGELFF
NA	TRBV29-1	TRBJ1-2	CSVQPGQDYGYTF
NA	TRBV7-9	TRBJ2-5	CASSLGRETQYF
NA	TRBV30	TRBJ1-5	CAWSRAGIPQPQHF
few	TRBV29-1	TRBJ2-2	CSVGTGLNTGELFF
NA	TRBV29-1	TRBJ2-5	CSVQFTVLETQYF
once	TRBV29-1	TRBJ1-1	CSGGDNTEAFF
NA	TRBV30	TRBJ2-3	CAWSVPGADTQYF
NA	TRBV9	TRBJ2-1	CASSVAWNEQFF
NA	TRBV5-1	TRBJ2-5	CASSTQGYQETQYF
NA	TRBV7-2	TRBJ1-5	CASSLTGGRQPQHF
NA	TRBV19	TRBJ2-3	CASSREGASTDTQYF
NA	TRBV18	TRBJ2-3	CASSGAGTDTQYF
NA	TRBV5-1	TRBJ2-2	CASSLVTTGELFF
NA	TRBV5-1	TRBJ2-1	CASSWKQGSEQFF
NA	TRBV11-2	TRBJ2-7	CASSQTSGGLYEQYF
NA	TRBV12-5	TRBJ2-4	CASGPLAQGLNF
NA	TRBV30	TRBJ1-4	CAWNRGNEKLFF
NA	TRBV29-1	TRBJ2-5	CSVEAGPAEWYF
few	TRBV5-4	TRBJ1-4	CASSLEGPGEKLFF
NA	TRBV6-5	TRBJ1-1	CASSYSRNTEAFF
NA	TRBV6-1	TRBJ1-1	CASSLQGNTEAFF
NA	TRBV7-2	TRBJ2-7	CASSLDSGEKDEQYF
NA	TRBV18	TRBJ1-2	CASSPGTDHYGYTF
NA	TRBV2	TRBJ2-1	CASSAPSGSYNEQFF
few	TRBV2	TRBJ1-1	CASSEGRGLLNPEAFF
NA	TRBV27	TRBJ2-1	CASSLYGTTSYNEQFF
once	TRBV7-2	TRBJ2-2	CASSFRRTLNTGELFF
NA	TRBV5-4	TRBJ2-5	CASSRTGAQETQYF
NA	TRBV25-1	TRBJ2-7	CASGNYEQYF
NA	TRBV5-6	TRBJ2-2	CASSLAAGVNTGELFF
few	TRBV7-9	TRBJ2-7	CASSFFLGNEQYF
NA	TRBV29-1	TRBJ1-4	CSVGLTGGREGEKLFF
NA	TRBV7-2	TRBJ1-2	CASSLGGTNGYTF
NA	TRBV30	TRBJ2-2	CAWSGLASGELFF
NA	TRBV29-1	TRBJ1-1	CSVVVTEAFF
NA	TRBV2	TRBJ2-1	CASSLMGNEQFF
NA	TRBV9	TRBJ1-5	CASGRSQPQHF
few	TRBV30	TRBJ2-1	CAWTGGSYNEQFF
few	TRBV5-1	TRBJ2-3	CASSGQGQDTQYF
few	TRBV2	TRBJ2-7	CASTPGTRSSYEQYF
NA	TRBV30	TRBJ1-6	CAWSVEGGSPLHF
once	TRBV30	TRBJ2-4	CAWSQFDRDTYIQYF
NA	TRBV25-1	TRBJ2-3	CASRLSGGSDTQYF
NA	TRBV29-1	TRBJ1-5	CSVGQGEEPQHF
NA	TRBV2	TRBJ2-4	CASRLARTNIQYF
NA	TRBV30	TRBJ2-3	CAWSTGLAASTDTQYF
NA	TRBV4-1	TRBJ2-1	CASSQATGQGSYNEQFF
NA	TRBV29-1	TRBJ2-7	CSVVFPSNYEQYF
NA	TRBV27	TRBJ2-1	CASSHTGTSGAYNEQFF
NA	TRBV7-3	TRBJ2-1	CASSSPGRGEQFF
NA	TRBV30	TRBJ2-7	CAWTRGGYEQYF